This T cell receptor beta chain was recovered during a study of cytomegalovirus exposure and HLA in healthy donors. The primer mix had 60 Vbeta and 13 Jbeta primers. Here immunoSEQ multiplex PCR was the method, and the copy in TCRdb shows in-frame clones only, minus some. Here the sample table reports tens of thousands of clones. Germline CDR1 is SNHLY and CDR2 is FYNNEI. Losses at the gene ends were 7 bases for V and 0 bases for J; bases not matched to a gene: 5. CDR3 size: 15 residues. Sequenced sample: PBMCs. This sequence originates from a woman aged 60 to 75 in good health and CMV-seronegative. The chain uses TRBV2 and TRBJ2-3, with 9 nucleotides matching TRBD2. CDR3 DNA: TGTGCCAGCATCTTTGCGGGAGGGAGCACAGATACGCAGTATTTT. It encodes CASIFAGGSTDTQYF. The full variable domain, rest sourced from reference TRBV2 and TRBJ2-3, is EPEVTQTPSHQVTQMGQEVILRCVPISNHLYFYWYRQILGQKVEFLVSFYNNEISEKSEIFDDQFSVERPDGSNFTLKIRSTKLEDSAMYFCASIFAGGSTDTQYFGPGTRLTVL.